These 5 T cell receptor beta chains were all obtained from the same sample, sequenced in a study of T cell responses to AZD1222 COVID-19 vaccine. Assay used: immunoSEQ multiplex PCR; TCRdb lists only in-frame clones, some missing. The sample has 90,000 to 150,000 clones, 75% to 95% seen once. Sequencing used peripheral blood, obtained 28 days after the second dose of the MenACWY control vaccine. The receptors were gathered from an adult who received the MenACWY meningococcal vaccine as a control.

This clone was recorded only once. V is TRBV15 and J is TRBJ2-4, with D perhaps TRBD1 (5 bases). V lost 0 bases, J lost 9 bases, and 9 bases lay in between. The CDR3 has 13 amino acids. Germline V gene sequence: CDR1 LNHNV, CDR2 YYDKDF (reference sequence). The CDR3 is CATSRDWQGIQYF. CDR3 nucleotides: TGTGCCACCAGCAGAGATTGGCAGGGCATTCAGTACTTC.

The CDR3 DNA reads as TGTGCCAGCCTTGGGGACGGCCGATTCGGGCCCCAGCATTTT. Translating it yields CASLGDGRFGPQHF. The chain couples TRBV2 to TRBJ1-5, with a tentative D call TRBD1 (5 bases). The CDR3 has 14 residues. Trimming took 8 bases from V and 9 from J, leaving 20 bases between them. The germline V gene has CDR1 SNHLY and CDR2 FYNNEI.

The chain has TRBV10-3 and TRBJ2-1, with D possibly being TRBD1 or TRBD2 (5 bases each). This CDR3 spans 12 amino acids. Trimming cost V 6 bases and J 8 bases, with 11 bases left between them. Germline CDR1 ENHRY, CDR2 SYGVKD. This chain's CDR3 is CAISPGSHEQFF. CDR3 bases: TGTGCCATCAGCCCAGGGAGCCATGAGCAGTTCTTC.

This rearrangement joins TRBV7-3 to TRBJ2-3; tentatively, D is TRBD1 or TRBD2 (5 bases each). This CDR3 has 16 amino acids. CDR1 is SGHTA, CDR2 FQGTGA, per germline. V lost 4 bases and J 8 bases, leaving 22 bases between the germline ends. The CDR3 DNA sequence: TGTGCCAGCAGCTCCCAACCTTGGACTGCTCAGGGTACGCAGTATTTT. Translated, it gives CASSSQPWTAQGTQYF.

The rearrangement joins TRBV7-3 to TRBJ2-1, with 15 bases fitting TRBD2. The CDR3 is 16 amino acids. Germline V CDR1 and CDR2: SGHTA, FQGTGA. Unmatched junction bases numbered 7, after V lost 5 bases and J lost 8 bases. CDR3 in DNA: TGTGCCAGCAGCACCGTCGGGACTAGCGGGAGGTATGAGCAGTTCTTC. It is translated as CASSTVGTSGRYEQFF.